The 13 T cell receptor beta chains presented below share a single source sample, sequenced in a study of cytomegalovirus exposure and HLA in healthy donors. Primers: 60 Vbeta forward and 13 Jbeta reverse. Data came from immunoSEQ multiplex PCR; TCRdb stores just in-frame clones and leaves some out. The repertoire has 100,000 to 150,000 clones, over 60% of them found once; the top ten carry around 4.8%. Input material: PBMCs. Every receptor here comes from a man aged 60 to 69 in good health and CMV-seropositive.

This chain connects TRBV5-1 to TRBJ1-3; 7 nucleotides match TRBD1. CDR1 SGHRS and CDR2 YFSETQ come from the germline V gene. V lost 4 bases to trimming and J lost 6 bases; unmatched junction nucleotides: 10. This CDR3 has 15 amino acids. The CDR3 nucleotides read TGCGCCAGCAGCACCACAGGGGCACTTGAAAACACCATATATTTT. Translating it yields CASSTTGALENTIYF.

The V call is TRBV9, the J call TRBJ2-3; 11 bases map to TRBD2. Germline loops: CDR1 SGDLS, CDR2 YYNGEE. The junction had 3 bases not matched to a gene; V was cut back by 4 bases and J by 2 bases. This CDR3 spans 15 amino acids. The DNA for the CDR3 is TGTGCCAGCAGCACGACTAGCGGGGACACAGATACGCAGTATTTT. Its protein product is CASSTTSGDTDTQYF.

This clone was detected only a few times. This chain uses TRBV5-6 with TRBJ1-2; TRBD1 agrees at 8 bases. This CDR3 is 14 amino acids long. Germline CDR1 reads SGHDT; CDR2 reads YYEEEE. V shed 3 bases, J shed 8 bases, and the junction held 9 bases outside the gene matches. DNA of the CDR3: TGTGCCAGCAGCTGGGGGACAGGACGTAAGGGCTACACCTTC. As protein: CASSWGTGRKGYTF.

CDR3: CASSFGTSGGGGTDTQYF. In DNA form, the CDR3 reads TGTGCCAGCAGCTTCGGGACTAGCGGGGGGGGTGGCACAGATACGCAGTATTTT. The chain links TRBV7-8 to TRBJ2-3; 16 bases agree with TRBD2. The CDR3 totals 18 residues. Germline V gene sequence: CDR1 SGHVS, CDR2 FQNEAQ. The V and J ends lost 3 bases and 1 base, in that order; junction bases with no gene match: 4.

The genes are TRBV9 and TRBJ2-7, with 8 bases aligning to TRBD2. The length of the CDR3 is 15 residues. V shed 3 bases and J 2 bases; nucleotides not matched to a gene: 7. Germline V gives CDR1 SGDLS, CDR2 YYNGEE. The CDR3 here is CASSAGGAATYEQYF. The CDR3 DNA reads TGTGCCAGCAGCGCCGGGGGGGCGGCTACCTACGAGCAGTACTTC.

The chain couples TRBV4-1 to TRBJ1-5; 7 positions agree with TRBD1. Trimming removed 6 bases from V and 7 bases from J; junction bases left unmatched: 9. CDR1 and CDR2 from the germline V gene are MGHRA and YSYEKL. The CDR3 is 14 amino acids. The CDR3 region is CASSQTQGGQPQHF. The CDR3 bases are TGCGCCAGCAGTCAGACTCAGGGGGGCCAGCCCCAGCATTTT.

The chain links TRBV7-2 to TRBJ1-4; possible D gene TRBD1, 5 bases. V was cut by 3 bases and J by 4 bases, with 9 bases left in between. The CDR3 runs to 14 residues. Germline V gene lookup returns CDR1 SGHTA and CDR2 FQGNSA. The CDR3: CASSFRANNEKLFF. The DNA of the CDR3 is TGTGCCAGCAGCTTCAGGGCAAATAATGAAAAACTGTTTTTT.

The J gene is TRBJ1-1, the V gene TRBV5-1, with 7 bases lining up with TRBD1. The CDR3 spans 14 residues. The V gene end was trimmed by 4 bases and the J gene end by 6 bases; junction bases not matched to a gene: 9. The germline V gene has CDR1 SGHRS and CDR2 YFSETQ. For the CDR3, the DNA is TGCGCCAGCAGCGAGGGACAGTCTGGGTCTGAAGCTTTCTTT. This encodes CASSEGQSGSEAFF.

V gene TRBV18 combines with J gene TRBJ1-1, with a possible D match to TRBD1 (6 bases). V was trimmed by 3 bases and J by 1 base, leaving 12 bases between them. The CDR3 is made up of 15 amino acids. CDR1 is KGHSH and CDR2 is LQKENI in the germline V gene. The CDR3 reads CASSPQGIENTEAFF. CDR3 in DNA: TGTGCCAGCTCACCCCAGGGGATAGAGAACACTGAAGCTTTCTTT.

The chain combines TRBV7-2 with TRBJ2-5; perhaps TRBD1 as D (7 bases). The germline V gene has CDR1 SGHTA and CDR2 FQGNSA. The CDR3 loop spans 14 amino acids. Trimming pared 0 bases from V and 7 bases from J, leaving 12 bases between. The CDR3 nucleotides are TGTGCCAGCAGCTTAGCACCCAGGGGGGCGACCCAGTACTTC. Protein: CASSLAPRGATQYF.

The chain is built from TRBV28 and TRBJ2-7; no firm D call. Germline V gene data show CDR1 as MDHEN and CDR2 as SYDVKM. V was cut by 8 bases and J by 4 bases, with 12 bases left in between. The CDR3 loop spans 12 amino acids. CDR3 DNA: TGTGCCAGCGGTGTATCGGTGTACGAGCAGTACTTC. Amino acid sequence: CASGVSVYEQYF.

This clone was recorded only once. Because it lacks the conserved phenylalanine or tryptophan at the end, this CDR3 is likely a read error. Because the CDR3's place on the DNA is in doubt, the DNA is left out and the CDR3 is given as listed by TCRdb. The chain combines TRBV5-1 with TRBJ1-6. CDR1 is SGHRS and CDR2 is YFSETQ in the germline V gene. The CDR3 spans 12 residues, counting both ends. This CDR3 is CASSSNDSRGGL.

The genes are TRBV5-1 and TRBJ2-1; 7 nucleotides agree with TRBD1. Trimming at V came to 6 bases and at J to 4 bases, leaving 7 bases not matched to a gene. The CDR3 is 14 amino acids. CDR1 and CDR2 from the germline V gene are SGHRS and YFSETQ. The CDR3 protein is CASKLGGGYNEQFF. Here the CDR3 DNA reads TGCGCCAGCAAATTAGGGGGCGGATACAATGAGCAGTTCTTC.